These 8 T cell receptor beta chains originate from one sample sequenced in a study of blood T cell repertoires in COVID-19. Here immunoSEQ multiplex PCR was the method, and the copy in TCRdb shows in-frame clones only, minus some. The repertoire holds approximately 180,000 clones, with approximately 81% as singletons. Specimen: peripheral blood. These receptors originate from a person aged 65 to 79 with COVID-19, enrolled during active disease.

This chain joins TRBV14 and TRBJ2-7; a possible D gene is TRBD1 (5 bases). The V end lost 0 bases, the J end lost 3 bases, and 24 bases lay between the germline ends. Germline loops: CDR1 SGHDN, CDR2 FVKESK. The length of the CDR3 is 19 residues. The CDR3 nucleotides read TGTGCCAGCAGCCAAGATCTGGTGTTGGGCCTTGGGGCGAACTACGAGCAGTACTTC. Protein: CASSQDLVLGLGANYEQYF.

Comments on this clone: Other DNA sequences in the same sample also yield this CDR3. The chain links TRBV6-5 to TRBJ2-7, with D perhaps TRBD1 (6 bases). The CDR3 is made up of 14 amino acids. Trimming stripped 9 bases from V and 2 bases from J, with 17 bases between. From germline, CDR1 is MNHEY and CDR2 SVGAGI. The CDR3 sequence is CASRGHGRPYEQYF. In DNA form, the CDR3 reads TGTGCCAGTAGGGGACATGGTCGCCCCTACGAGCAGTACTTC.

The CDR3 region has the DNA TGTGCCAGCTCTCTCTCTGGGGCCAACGTCCTGACTTTC. Translation: CASSLSGANVLTF. The V call is TRBV18, the J call TRBJ2-6; D unclear. There are 13 residues in the CDR3. CDR1 KGHSH and CDR2 LQKENI come from the germline V gene. V lost 6 bases and J 0 bases, leaving 3 bases between the germline ends.

The CDR3 bases are TGTGCCAGTATAATCAGGGCGTTTGAGAACACTGAAGCTTTCTTT. Amino acids: CASIIRAFENTEAFF. The gene calls are TRBV19 and TRBJ1-1; weak D call: TRBD1 (5 bases). Germline V gives CDR1 LNHDA, CDR2 SQIVND (reference sequence). Trimming cost V 7 bases and J 1 base, with 16 bases left between them. The CDR3 has 15 residues.

This chain joins TRBV7-2 and TRBJ2-5; D possibly corresponds to TRBD2 (6 bases). The CDR3 length is 16 residues. The V end was cut by 5 bases, the J end by 6 bases, with 22 bases between. The germline V gene has CDR1 SGHTA and CDR2 FQGNSA. CDR3 sequence (DNA): TGTGCCAGCAGCGCCTTGGGCGGGATGGGGTTAAAGACCCAGTACTTC. Protein product: CASSALGGMGLKTQYF. Filled out from reference TRBV7-2 and TRBJ2-5, the complete variable domain reads GAGVSQSPSNKVTEKGKDVELRCDPISGHTALYWYRQSLGQGLEFLIYFQGNSAPDKSGLPSDRFSAERTGGSVSTLTIQRTQQEDSAVYLCASSALGGMGLKTQYFGPGTRLLVL.

The CDR3 protein is CSASNPDSTYEQYF. Here the CDR3 DNA reads TGCAGTGCTAGTAATCCAGACAGCACCTACGAGCAGTACTTC. V gene TRBV20-1 combines with J gene TRBJ2-7; a weak D match, TRBD1 (5 bases). The CDR3 runs 14 residues. Trimming took 3 bases from V and 2 from J, leaving 14 bases between them. Germline V lookup: CDR1 DFQATT, CDR2 SNEGSKA (reference sequence).

The chain carries TRBV4-3 and TRBJ2-2; TRBD2 matches at 8 bases. The V gene's germline CDR1 is LGHNA and CDR2 YSLEER. CDR3 length: 15 residues. The junction had 1 base not matched to a gene; V was cut back by 1 base and J by 3 bases. CDR3 sequence: CASSQGLAYTGELFF. In DNA form, the CDR3 reads TGCGCCAGCAGCCAAGGACTAGCGTACACCGGGGAGCTGTTTTTT.

The chain is built from TRBV3-1 (or the pseudogene TRBV3-2) and TRBJ2-7, with TRBD1 matching 8 bases. CDR3 size: 15 residues. V shed 4 bases, J shed 2 bases, and the junction held 7 bases outside the gene matches. Germline CDR1 reads LGHDT; CDR2 reads YNNKEL (reference sequence). The CDR3 region is CASSPWGQDPYEQYF. The CDR3 nucleotides read TGTGCCAGCAGCCCTTGGGGACAGGACCCCTACGAGCAGTACTTC.